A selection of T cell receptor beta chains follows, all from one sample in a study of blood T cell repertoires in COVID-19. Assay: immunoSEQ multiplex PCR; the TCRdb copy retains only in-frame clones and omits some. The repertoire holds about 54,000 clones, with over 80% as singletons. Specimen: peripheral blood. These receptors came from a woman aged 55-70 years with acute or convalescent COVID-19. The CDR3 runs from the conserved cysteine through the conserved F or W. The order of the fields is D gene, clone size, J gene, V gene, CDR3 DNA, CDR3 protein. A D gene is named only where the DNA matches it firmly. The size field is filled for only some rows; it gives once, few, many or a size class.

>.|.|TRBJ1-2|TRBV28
TGTGCCAGCAGTTTGGGCAGTCCAGACTATGGCTACACCTTC
CASSLGSPDYGYTF
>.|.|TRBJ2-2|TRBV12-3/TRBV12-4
TGTGCCAGCAGTCTGGGGGGAACCGGGGAGCTGTTTTTT
CASSLGGTGELFF
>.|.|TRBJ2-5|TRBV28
TGTGCTAGCAGTCGCGCGAGACTAGTGAAAGAGACCCAGTACTTC
CASSRARLVKETQYF
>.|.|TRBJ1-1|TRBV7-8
TGTGCCAGCAGCCCACGACAGAACACTGAAGCTTTCTTT
CASSPRQNTEAFF
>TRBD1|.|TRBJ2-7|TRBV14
TGTGCCAGCAGCCCGGGCAGGGGGCTCTACGAGCAGTACTTC
CASSPGRGLYEQYF
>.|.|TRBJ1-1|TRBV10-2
TGCGCCAGCAGTGCGACAGAGAACACTGAAGCTTTCTTT
CASSATENTEAFF
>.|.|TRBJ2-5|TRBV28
TGTGCCAGCACAGGCGTATACCAAGAGACCCAGTACTTC
CASTGVYQETQYF
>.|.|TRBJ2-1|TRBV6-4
TGTGCCAGCAGTGCGTTCGGAGGGCCGGGTAATGAGCAGTTCTTC
CASSAFGGPGNEQFF
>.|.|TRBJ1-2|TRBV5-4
TGTGCCAGCAGCTTGGGCGCGGCTGGCTACACCTTC
CASSLGAAGYTF
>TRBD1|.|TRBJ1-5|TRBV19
TGTGCCAGTACCTTGGACAGGGCGAGGCAGCCCCAGCATTTT
CASTLDRARQPQHF
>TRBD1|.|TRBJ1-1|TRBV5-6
TGTGCCAGCAGCCTGGGACAGGGGCCAGGCGGGACTGAAGCTTTCTTT
CASSLGQGPGGTEAFF
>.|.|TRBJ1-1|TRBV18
TGTGCCAGCTCACCAGTCCAGAACACTGAAGCTTTCTTT
CASSPVQNTEAFF
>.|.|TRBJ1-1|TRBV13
TGTGCCAGCAGCTTGGAAGGGGAAGGGGCTGAAGCTTTCTTT
CASSLEGEGAEAFF
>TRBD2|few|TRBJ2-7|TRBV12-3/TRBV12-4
TGTGCCAGCACTCCGGGACTATCCTCCGAGCAGTACTTC
CASTPGLSSEQYF
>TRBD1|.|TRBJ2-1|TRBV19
TGTGCCAGTAGTCTACAGGGGGCGCGGAATGAGCAGTTCTTC
CASSLQGARNEQFF
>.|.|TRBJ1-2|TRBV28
TGTGCCAGCAGTTTGGCACAGGGCTATGGCTACACCTTC
CASSLAQGYGYTF
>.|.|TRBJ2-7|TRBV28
TGTGCCAGCGGCGGGTTGAGGTACGAGCAGTACTTC
CASGGLRYEQYF
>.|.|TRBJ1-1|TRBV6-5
TGTGCCAGCATTTTAGGCCAAGGGAGGAAGACTGAAGCTTTCTTT
CASILGQGRKTEAFF
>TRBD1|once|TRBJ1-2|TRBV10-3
TGTGCCATCTCTCCCGGGACAGGGGACTATGGCTACACCTTC
CAISPGTGDYGYTF
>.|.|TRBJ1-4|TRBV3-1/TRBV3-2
TGTGCCAGCAGCCAAGACTACGGTAATGAAAAACTGTTTTTT
CASSQDYGNEKLFF
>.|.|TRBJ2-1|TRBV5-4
TGTGCCAGCAGCTTTGGGGTTGGGAGGCGGTTCTTC
CASSFGVGRRFF
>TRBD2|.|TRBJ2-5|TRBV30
TGTGCCTGGACTGGCGGGGGGTTAGTAGAGACCCAGTACTTC
CAWTGGGLVETQYF
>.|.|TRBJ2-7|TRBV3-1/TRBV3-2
TGTGCCAGCAGCCAAGAGGGCCTTGGCTCCTACGAGCAGTACTTC
CASSQEGLGSYEQYF
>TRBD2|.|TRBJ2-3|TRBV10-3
TGTGCCATCAGTGAGCCGATAGGACTAGCGGCCACAGATACGCAGTATTTT
CAISEPIGLAATDTQYF
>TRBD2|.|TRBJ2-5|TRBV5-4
TGTGCCAGCAGCTTGACTAGCGGGAATGAGACCCAGTACTTC
CASSLTSGNETQYF
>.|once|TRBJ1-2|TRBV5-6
TGTGCCAGCAGACAGACAGCTAACTATGGCTACACCTTC
CASRQTANYGYTF
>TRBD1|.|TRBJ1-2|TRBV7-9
TGTGCCAGCAGCGGGACAGCCTATGGCTACACCTTC
CASSGTAYGYTF
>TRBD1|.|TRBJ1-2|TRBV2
TGTGCCAGCAGCGGGACAGGGAACTATGGCTACACCTTC
CASSGTGNYGYTF
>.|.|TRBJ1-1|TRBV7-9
TGTGCCAGCATCCAGCAGGTGAACACTGAAGCTTTCTTT
CASIQQVNTEAFF